Detailed here is one T cell receptor beta chain. Its specificity is not known. Sequenced material consisted of expressed TCRB transcripts (all of the isolated RNA was reverse transcribed). TCRdb's copy holds only in-frame clones and misses some; the assay was immunoSEQ multiplex PCR. The table lists under 250,000 clones, 25% to 30% of them singletons. Per germline, CDR1 GTSNPN and CDR2 SVGIG (reference sequence). V gave up 1 base and J gave up 5 bases, with 12 bases separating them. The CDR3 spans 14 residues. The data derive from a study of beta chain features in type 1 diabetes. Findings of the study overall: High-TCR-expressing cells could be over-represented by cDNA sequencing.

A single heparinised blood sample, averaging about 120 mL, was obtained per donor. The TCR was taken from a man aged 25 to 40 in good health. Material: central memory CD4+ T cells from blood. The chain employs TRBV30 and TRBJ1-5; no firm D call. CDR3 protein: CAWSAGNLDQPQHF. The DNA of the CDR3 is TGTGCCTGGAGTGCCGGCAATCTAGATCAGCCCCAGCATTTT.